This T cell receptor beta chain was identified in a study of early T cells in non-severe SARS-CoV-2 infection. TCRdb fed the 5' RACE reads into MiXCR, producing one record per CDR3 protein. The sample includes some 30,000 distinct CDR3 sequences, about 6% of them seen just once. This clonotype came up many times. Its cognate antigen is unknown. This CDR3 has 15 amino acids. Losses at the gene ends were 10 bases for V and 1 base for J; bases not matched to a gene: 10. Germline CDR1 MNHEY, CDR2 SVGAGI. The study, taken as a whole, reports: VDJdb matches were skewed toward anti-spike CD8 T cell responses.

The chain carries TRBV6-5 and TRBJ2-3; 8 nucleotides agree with TRBD2. This receptor was identified in an adult who was a healthcare worker with PCR-confirmed SARS-CoV-2 infection or an uninfected control (not recorded which). Sequencing was carried out using whole blood. CDR3 nucleotide sequence: TGTGCCATTGGGGGCGGGGGGCTTGGCACAGATACGCAGTATTTT. Protein sequence: CAIGGGGLGTDTQYF.